These 9 T cell receptor beta chains were sequenced from one sample in a study of graft-versus-host responses after intestinal transplantation. The table came from immunoSEQ multiplex PCR; TCRdb's copy has only in-frame clones and leaves some out. The table has just under 65,000 clones, 90% to 95% seen once; the top ten hold less than 2%. These receptors' antigens are unknown. The sequences come from unstimulated CD8+ T cells sorted from spleen or lymph node cells, collected before transplant. The receptors here all came from a human donor who was the organ donor for an intestinal transplant.

The chain links TRBV6-6 to TRBJ2-1; TRBD1 aligns across 7 bases. The CDR3 has 15 amino acids. V was pared by 0 bases and J by 7 bases, with 6 bases of the junction left unmatched. Per the germline V gene, CDR1 is MNHNY and CDR2 is SVGAGI (reference sequence). For the CDR3, the DNA is TGTGCCAGCAGTTACTCGGTGGGACAGACAAATGAGCAGTTCTTC. The encoded protein is CASSYSVGQTNEQFF.

The J gene is TRBJ2-7, the V gene TRBV2, with a weak D call TRBD2 (6 bases). CDR1 and CDR2 (germline): SNHLY, FYNNEI. The V end was cut by 2 bases, the J end by 3 bases, with 23 bases between. CDR3 size: 18 residues. The CDR3, as DNA: TGTGCCAGCAGTGAACCCACAGGTGGCCGGGACTCTGGCTACGAGCAGTACTTC. It yields the protein CASSEPTGGRDSGYEQYF.

The rearrangement links TRBV25-1 to TRBJ2-3, with D possibly matching TRBD2 (5 bases). Per germline, CDR1 MGHDK and CDR2 SYGVNS. The CDR3 is 14 amino acids. V was clipped by 8 bases and J by 2 bases, with 14 bases between them. CDR3 nucleotide sequence: TGTGCCAGCTCTTCTTCCGGGGACACAGATACGCAGTATTTT. Its protein product is CASSSSGDTDTQYF.

V usage is TRBV21-1 and J usage is TRBJ2-1; the table's D gene call, TRBD2, was not cross checked with the DNA. TRBV21-1 is a pseudogene locus. The CDR3 contains 15 residues. The chain's CDR3 is CASSSLVPNANEQFF. The CDR3 DNA sequence: TGTGCCAGCAGCTCCCTAGTCCCCAACGCCAATGAGCAGTTCTTC.

The rearrangement joins TRBV4-2 to TRBJ2-7; D call uncertain. The CDR3 sequence is 17 residues long. V lost 1 base and J lost 0, with 16 bases in between. CDR1 and CDR2 (germline): LGHNA, YNFKEQ. The CDR3 reads CASSQGLGPLSSYEQYF. CDR3 coding DNA: TGTGCCAGCAGCCAAGGTCTTGGTCCTTTGAGCTCCTACGAGCAGTACTTC.

This rearrangement joins TRBV6-1 to TRBJ2-7; TRBD1 matches at 9 bases. Unmatched junction bases numbered 10, after V lost 2 bases and J lost 5 bases. The CDR3 contains 16 residues. Germline lookup yields CDR1 MNHNS and CDR2 SASEGT. The CDR3 coding sequence is TGTGCCAGCAGTGAACTAGGGGGACAGGGCTCGCACGAGCAGTACTTC. Translated, it gives CASSELGGQGSHEQYF.

This clone came up once. The V gene is TRBV6-5, the J gene TRBJ2-1, with a possible D match to TRBD1 (5 bases). V lost 2 bases and J lost 4, with 6 bases in between. The CDR3 is made up of 13 amino acids. CDR1 and CDR2 from the germline V gene are MNHEY and SVGAGI. CDR3 sequence: CASSYRQYNEQFF. The CDR3 coding sequence is TGTGCCAGCAGTTACAGACAGTACAATGAGCAGTTCTTC.

The rearrangement uses TRBV9 and TRBJ1-4, with TRBD1 as a possible D gene (6 bases). Germline V gene lookup returns CDR1 SGDLS and CDR2 YYNGEE. The CDR3 totals 14 residues. The ends were cut back, 3 bases at V and 5 bases at J, with 11 bases in the middle. As DNA, the CDR3 is TGTGCCAGCAGCGGGTCAGGACAGAATGAAAAACTGTTTTTT. Translating gives CASSGSGQNEKLFF.

V is TRBV27 and J is TRBJ2-7, with 8 bases identical to TRBD2. The CDR3 runs 16 residues. From germline, CDR1 is MNHEY and CDR2 SMNVEV (reference sequence). Trimming cost V 4 bases and J 3 bases; bases outside gene matches: 11. Written as DNA, the CDR3 is TGTGCCAGCAGTTCTAACGGGGGGGCCGATTACTACGAGCAGTACTTC. Amino acids: CASSSNGGADYYEQYF.